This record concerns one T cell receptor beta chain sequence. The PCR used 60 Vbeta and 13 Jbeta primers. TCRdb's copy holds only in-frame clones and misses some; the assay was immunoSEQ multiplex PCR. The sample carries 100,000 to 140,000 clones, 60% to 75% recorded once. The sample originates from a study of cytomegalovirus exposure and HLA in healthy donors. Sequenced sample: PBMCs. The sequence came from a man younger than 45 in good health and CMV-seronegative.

As DNA, the CDR3 is TGTGCCAGCAGCTTTGGGGGGTTCGACACTGAAGCTTTCTTT. This sequence encodes CASSFGGFDTEAFF. This sequence joins TRBV5-6 and TRBJ1-1; TRBD1 might be the D (5 bases). V lost 2 bases, J lost 3 bases, and 11 bases lay in between. CDR3 length: 14 amino acids. The V gene's germline CDR1 is SGHDT and CDR2 YYEEEE.